This TCR beta chain was identified in a study of regulatory and conventional T cells in RAG deficiency. Study-level findings and limits: Sorted Omenn CD25-high CD127-low cells may not be bona fide Tregs. Compared with controls, unique Treg TCR beta sequences dropped roughly 100-fold in Omenn syndrome and CID/AS.

Generated by immunoSEQ multiplex PCR, the TCRdb table keeps only in-frame clones and is missing some. This table has tens of thousands of clones, 95% to 96% appearing once. The germline CDR1 and CDR2 sequences are SGHTS and YDEGEE. Trimming removed 4 bases at V and 0 bases at J, with 9 bases between. The CDR3 has 14 residues. Conventional CD4+ T cells were sorted from blood as CD25-low CD127-high cells. Details on this clone: What it binds is unknown.

The sample also formed part of further work on regulatory T cells. As reported in that work: The primer mix had 52 TRBV and 13 TRBJ primers. Patient repertoires had restricted TRB V-J pairs and skewed V and J usage, most in Tregs.

Material for sequencing was CD25- CD4+ T cells sorted from blood. The gene calls are TRBV5-8 and TRBJ2-3; D perhaps matches TRBD2 (6 bases). This clonotype was sampled from a human donor in good health. The CDR3 here is CASSPGASTDTQYF. The CDR3 nucleotides are TGTGCCAGCAGCCCGGGAGCAAGCACAGATACGCAGTATTTT.